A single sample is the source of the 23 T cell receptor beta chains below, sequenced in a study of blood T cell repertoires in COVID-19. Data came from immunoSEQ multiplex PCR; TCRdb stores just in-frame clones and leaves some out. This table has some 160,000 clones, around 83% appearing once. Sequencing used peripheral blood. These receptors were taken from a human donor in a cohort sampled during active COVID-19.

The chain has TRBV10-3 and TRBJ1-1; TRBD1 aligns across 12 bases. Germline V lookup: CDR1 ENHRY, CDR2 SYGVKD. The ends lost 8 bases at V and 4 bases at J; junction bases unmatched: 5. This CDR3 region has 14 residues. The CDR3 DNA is TGTGCCATCGGGGGACAGGGGGCAGCCACTGAAGCTTTCTTT. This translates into CAIGGQGAATEAFF.

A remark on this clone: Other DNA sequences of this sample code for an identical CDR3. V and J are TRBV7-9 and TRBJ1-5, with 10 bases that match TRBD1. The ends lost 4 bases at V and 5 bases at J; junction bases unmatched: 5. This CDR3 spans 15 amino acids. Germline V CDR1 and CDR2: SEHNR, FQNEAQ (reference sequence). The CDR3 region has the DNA TGTGCCAGCAGCTCCGGGACAGGGGTAGATCAGCCCCAGCATTTT. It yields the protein CASSSGTGVDQPQHF.

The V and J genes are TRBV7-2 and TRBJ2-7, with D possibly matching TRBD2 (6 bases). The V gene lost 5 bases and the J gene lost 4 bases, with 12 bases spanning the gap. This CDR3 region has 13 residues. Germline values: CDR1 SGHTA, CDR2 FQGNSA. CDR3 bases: TGTGCCAGCAGCGAAGCCGGGGGATACGAGCAGTACTTC. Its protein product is CASSEAGGYEQYF.

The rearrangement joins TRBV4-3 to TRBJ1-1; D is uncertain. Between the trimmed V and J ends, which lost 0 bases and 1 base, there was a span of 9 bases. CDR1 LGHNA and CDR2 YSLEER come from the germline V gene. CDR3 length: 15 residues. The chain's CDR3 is CASSQDQEGNTEAFF. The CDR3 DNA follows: TGCGCCAGCAGCCAAGATCAGGAGGGGAACACTGAAGCTTTCTTT.

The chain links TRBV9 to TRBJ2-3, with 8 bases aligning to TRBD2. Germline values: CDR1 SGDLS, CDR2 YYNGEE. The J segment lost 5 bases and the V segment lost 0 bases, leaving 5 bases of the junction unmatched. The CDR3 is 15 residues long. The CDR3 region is CASSVVAGGGDTQYF. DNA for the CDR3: TGTGCCAGCAGCGTAGTTGCGGGAGGAGGAGATACGCAGTATTTT. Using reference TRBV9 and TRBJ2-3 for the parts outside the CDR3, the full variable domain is DSGVTQTPKHLITATGQRVTLRCSPRSGDLSVYWYQQSLDQGLQFLIQYYNGEERAKGNILERFSAQQFPDLHSELNLSSLELGDSALYFCASSVVAGGGDTQYFGPGTRLTVL.

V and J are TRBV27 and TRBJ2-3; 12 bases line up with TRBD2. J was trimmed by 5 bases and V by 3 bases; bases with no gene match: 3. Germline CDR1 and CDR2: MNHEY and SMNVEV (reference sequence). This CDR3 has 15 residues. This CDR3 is CASSFLAGGGDTQYF. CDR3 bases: TGTGCCAGCAGTTTCCTAGCGGGGGGGGGAGATACGCAGTATTTT.

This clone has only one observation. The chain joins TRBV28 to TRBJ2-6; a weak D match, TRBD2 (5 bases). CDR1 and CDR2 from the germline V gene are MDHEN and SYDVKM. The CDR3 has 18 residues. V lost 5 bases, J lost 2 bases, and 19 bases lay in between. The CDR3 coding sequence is TGTGCCAGCAGTCCCTGGACGGCCCTGGAGGCTGGGGCCAACGTCCTGACTTTC. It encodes CASSPWTALEAGANVLTF.

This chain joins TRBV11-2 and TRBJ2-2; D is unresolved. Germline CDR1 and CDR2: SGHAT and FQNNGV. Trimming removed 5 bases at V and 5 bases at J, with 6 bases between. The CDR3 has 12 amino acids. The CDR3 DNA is TGTGCCAGCAGCGGAGATACCGGGGAGCTGTTTTTT. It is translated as CASSGDTGELFF.

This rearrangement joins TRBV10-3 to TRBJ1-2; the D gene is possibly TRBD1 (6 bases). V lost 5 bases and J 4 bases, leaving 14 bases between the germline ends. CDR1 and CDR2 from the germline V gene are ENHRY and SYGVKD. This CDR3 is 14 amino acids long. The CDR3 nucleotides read TGTGCCATCAGTTCGAACACAGGGTCCTATGGCTACACCTTC. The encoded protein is CAISSNTGSYGYTF.

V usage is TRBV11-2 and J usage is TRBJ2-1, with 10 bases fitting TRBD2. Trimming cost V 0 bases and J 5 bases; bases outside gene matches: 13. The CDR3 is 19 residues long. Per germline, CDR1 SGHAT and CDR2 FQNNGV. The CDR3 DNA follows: TGTGCCAGCAGCTTAGATCGTTTCGGGACTAGCGCACTCAACAATGAGCAGTTCTTC. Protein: CASSLDRFGTSALNNEQFF. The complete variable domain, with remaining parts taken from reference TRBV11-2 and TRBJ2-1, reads EAGVAQSPRYKIIEKRQSVAFWCNPISGHATLYWYQQILGQGPKLLIQFQNNGVVDDSQLPKDRFSAERLKGVDSTLKIQPAKLEDSAVYLCASSLDRFGTSALNNEQFFGPGTRLTVL.

Here the CDR3 DNA reads TGTGCCAGCAGTTGGGACACCCTCAGCACAGATACGCAGTATTTT. Encoded protein: CASSWDTLSTDTQYF. The V and J genes are TRBV6-2 or TRBV6-3 and TRBJ2-3, with D perhaps matching TRBD1 (6 bases). Germline V lookup: CDR1 MNHEY, CDR2 SVGEGT. The CDR3 is made up of 15 amino acids. V lost 4 bases to trimming and J lost 0 bases, with 11 bases between them.

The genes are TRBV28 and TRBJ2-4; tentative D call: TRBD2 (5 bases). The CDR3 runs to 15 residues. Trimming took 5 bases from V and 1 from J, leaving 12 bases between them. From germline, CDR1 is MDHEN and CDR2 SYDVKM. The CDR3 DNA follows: TGTGCCAGCAGTCCGGCCGGGGAGGCCAAAAACATTCAGTACTTC. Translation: CASSPAGEAKNIQYF.

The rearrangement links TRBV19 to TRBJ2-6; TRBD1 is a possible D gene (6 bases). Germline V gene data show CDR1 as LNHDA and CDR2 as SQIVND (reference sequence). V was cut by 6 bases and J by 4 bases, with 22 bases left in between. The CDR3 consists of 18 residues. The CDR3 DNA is TGTGCCAGTAGCCGTTTCTCACAGGGCCAGTCCGGGGCCAACGTCCTGACTTTC. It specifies CASSRFSQGQSGANVLTF. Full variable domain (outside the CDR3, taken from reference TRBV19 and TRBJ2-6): DGGITQSPKYLFRKEGQNVTLSCEQNLNHDAMYWYRQDPGQGLRLIYYSQIVNDFQKGDIAEGYSVSREKKESFPLTVTSAQKNPTAFYLCASSRFSQGQSGANVLTFGAGSRLTVL.

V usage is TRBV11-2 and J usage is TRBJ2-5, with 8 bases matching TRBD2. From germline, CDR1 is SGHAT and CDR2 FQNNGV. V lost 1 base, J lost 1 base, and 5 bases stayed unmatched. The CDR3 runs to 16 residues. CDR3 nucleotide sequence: TGTGCCAGCAGCTTAGCGCCTACTAGCGGCCAAGAGACCCAGTACTTC. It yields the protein CASSLAPTSGQETQYF.

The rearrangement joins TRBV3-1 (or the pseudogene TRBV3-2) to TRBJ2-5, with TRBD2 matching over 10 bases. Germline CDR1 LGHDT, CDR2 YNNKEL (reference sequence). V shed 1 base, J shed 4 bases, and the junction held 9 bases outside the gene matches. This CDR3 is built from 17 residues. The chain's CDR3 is CASSQVSAGGRSETQYF. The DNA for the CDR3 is TGTGCCAGCAGCCAAGTTTCAGCGGGGGGGAGGTCAGAGACCCAGTACTTC.

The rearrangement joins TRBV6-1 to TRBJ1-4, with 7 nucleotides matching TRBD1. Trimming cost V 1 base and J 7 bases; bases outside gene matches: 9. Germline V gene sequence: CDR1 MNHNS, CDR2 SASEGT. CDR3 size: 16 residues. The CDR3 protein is CASSEGPGGWVEKLFF. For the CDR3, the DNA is TGTGCCAGCAGTGAAGGTCCAGGGGGTTGGGTTGAAAAACTGTTTTTT.

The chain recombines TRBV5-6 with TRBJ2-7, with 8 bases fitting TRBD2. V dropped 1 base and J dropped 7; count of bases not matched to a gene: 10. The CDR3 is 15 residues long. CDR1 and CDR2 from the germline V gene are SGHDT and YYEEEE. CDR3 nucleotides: TGTGCCAGCAGCTTGAGGCGGGGGGTTCTCGGGGAGCAGTACTTC. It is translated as CASSLRRGVLGEQYF. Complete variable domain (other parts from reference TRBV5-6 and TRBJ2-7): DAGVTQSPTHLIKTRGQQVTLRCSPKSGHDTVSWYQQALGQGPQFIFQYYEEEERQRGNFPDRFSGHQFPNYSSELNVNALLLGDSALYLCASSLRRGVLGEQYFGPGTRLTVT.

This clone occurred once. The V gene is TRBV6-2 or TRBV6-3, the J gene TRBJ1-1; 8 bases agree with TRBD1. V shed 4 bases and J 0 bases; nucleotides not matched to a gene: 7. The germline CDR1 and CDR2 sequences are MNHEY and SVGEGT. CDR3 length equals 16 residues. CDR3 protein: CASSSPDRDLNTEAFF. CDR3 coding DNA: TGTGCCAGCAGTTCCCCGGACAGGGACCTGAACACTGAAGCTTTCTTT.

CDR3 amino acids: CASSRTGVSGNTIYF. CDR3 nucleotide sequence: TGTGCCAGCAGCCGGACAGGGGTGTCTGGAAACACCATATATTTT. The chain has TRBV14 and TRBJ1-3; TRBD1 matches at 9 bases. Trimming took 4 bases from V and 1 from J; bases not matched to a gene: 2. Looked up from germline, CDR1 is SGHDN and CDR2 is FVKESK. The CDR3 spans 15 residues.

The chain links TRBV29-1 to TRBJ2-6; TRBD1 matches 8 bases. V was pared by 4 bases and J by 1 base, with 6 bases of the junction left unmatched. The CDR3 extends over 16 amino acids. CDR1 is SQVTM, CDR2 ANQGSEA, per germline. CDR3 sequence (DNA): TGCAGCGTTGGGCAGGGGGCAATATCTGGGGCCAACGTCCTGACTTTC. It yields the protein CSVGQGAISGANVLTF.

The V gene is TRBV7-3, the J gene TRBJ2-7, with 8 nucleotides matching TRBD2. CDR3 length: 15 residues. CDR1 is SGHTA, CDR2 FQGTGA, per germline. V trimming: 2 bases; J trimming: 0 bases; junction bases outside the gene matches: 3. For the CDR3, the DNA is TGTGCCAGCAGCTTACTCAGCGGGAGCTCCTACGAGCAGTACTTC. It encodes CASSLLSGSSYEQYF. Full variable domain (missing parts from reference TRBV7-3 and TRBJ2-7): GAGVSQTPSNKVTEKGKYVELRCDPISGHTALYWYRQSLGQGPEFLIYFQGTGAADDSGLPNDRFFAVRPEGSVSTLKIQRTERGDSAVYLCASSLLSGSSYEQYFGPGTRLTVT.

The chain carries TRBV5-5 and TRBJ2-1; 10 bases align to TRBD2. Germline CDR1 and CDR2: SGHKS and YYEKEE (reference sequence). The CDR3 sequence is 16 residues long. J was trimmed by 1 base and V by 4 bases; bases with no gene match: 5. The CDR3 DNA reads TGTGCCAGCAGCGGGGGGACTAGCGTTTCCTACAATGAGCAGTTCTTC. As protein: CASSGGTSVSYNEQFF.

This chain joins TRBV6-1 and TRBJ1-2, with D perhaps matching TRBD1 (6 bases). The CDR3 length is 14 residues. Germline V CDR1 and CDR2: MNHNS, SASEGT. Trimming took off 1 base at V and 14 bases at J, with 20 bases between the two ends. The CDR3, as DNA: TGTGCCAGCAGTGAAGGGGGGCAGGGCTACCCTACAACCTTC. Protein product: CASSEGGQGYPTTF.